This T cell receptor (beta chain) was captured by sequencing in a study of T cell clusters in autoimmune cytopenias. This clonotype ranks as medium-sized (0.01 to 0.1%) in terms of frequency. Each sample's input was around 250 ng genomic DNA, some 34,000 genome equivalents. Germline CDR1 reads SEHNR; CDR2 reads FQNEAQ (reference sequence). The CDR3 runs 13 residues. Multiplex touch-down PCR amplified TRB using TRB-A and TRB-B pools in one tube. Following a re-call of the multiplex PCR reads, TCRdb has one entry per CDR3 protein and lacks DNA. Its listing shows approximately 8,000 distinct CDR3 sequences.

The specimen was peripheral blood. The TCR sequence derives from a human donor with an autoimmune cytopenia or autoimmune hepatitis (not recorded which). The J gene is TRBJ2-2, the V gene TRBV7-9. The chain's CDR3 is CASRRRNTGELFF.